The clone carrying this TCR beta chain was seen repeatedly, ten times or more. The germline V gene encodes CDR1 SGHTA and CDR2 FQGNSA. The trim removed 3 bases at V and 0 bases at J, leaving 3 bases unmatched. This CDR3 has 16 residues. TCRdb ran MiXCR on the 5' RACE reads and lists one entry per CDR3 protein. The sample records 300,000 to 350,000 distinct CDR3 sequences, approximately 4% being singletons. The source of the sample is a study of T cells after yellow fever vaccination. This sequence joins TRBV7-2 and TRBJ2-3, with TRBD2 identical over 10 bases. The TCR comes from a man aged 18 to 30 who received the YFV17D yellow fever vaccine. The sample in question was PBMCs, obtained 15 days after the yellow fever booster vaccination. In DNA, the CDR3 is TGTGCCAGCAGCTTTACTAGCGGGGTTAGCACAGATACGCAGTATTTT. Translation: CASSFTSGVSTDTQYF. The variable domain in full, with the rest retrieved from reference TRBV7-2 and TRBJ2-3, is GAGVSQSPSNKVTEKGKDVELRCDPISGHTALYWYRQSLGQGLEFLIYFQGNSAPDKSGLPSDRFSAERTGGSVSTLTIQRTQQEDSAVYLCASSFTSGVSTDTQYFGPGTRLTVL.